The 2 T cell receptor beta chains in this list originate from one sample, sequenced in a study of shared clonotypes between healthy human individuals. Generated by immunoSEQ multiplex PCR, the TCRdb table keeps only in-frame clones and is missing some. The sample includes 2.3 million or so clones, 93% of them seen just once. Sequencing was performed on naive CD4+ T cells from PBMCs. Subset described: CD45RA+ positively selected. These receptor sequences come from a man between 18 and 35 years old in good health. Some clones in this sample may be carry-over from other donors' samples.

The chain recombines TRBV15 with TRBJ2-7; no definite D call. The CDR3 is 14 residues long. Trimming removed 5 bases at V and 6 bases at J, with 17 bases between. Germline CDR1 LNHNV, CDR2 YYDKDF (reference sequence). CDR3 coding DNA: TGTGCCACCAGCGAACACGGGCCGTACGGCGAGCAGTACTTC. It specifies CATSEHGPYGEQYF. Variable domain in full (rest from reference TRBV15 and TRBJ2-7): DAMVIQNPRYQVTQFGKPVTLSCSQTLNHNVMYWYQQKSSQAPKLLFHYYDKDFNNEADTPDNFQSRRPNTSFCFLDIRSPGLGDTAMYLCATSEHGPYGEQYFGPGTRLTVT.

The chain joins TRBV5-4 to TRBJ1-2; TRBD1 matches at 7 bases. Germline assignment: CDR1 SGHNT and CDR2 YYREEE (reference sequence). V shed 3 bases, J shed 0 bases, and the junction held 2 bases outside the gene matches. There are 14 residues in the CDR3. The CDR3 nucleotides read TGTGCCAGCAGCTGGGGGACAGCTAACTATGGCTACACCTTC. Translated, it gives CASSWGTANYGYTF.